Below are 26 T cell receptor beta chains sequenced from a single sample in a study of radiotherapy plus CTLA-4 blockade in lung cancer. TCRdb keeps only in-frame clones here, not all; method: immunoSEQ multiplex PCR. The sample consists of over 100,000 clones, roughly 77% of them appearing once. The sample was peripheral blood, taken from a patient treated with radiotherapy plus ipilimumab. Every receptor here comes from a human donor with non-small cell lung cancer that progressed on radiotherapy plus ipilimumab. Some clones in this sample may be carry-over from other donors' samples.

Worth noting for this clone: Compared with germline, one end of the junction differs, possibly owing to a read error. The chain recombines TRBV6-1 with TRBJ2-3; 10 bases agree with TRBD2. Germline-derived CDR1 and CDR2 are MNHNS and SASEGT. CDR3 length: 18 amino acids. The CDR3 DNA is TGTGCCAGCAGTAAAGCGGGGGGGGCCCGACTCGGCACAGATACGCAGTATTTT. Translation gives CASSKAGGARLGTDTQYF.

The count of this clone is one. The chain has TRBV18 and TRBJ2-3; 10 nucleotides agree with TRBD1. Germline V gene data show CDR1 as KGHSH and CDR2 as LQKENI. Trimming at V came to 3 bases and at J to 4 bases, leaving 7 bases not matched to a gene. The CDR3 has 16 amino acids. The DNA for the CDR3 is TGTGCCAGCTCACCTTGGACAGGGGGGCAGGCAGATACGCAGTATTTT. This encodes CASSPWTGGQADTQYF.

CDR3: CASSPTGHEQYF. CDR3 DNA sequence: TGTGCCAGTAGTCCTACAGGGCACGAGCAGTACTTC. V gene TRBV19 combines with J gene TRBJ2-7, with D possibly matching TRBD1 (6 bases). The ends were cut back, 5 bases at V and 5 bases at J, with 10 bases in the middle. Germline V gives CDR1 LNHDA, CDR2 SQIVND (reference sequence). The CDR3 totals 12 residues.

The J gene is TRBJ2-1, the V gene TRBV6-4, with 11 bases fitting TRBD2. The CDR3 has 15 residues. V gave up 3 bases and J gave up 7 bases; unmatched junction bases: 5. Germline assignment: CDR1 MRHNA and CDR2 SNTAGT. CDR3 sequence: CASSEIAGGLNEQFF. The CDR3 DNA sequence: TGTGCCAGCAGTGAAATAGCGGGGGGGCTTAATGAGCAGTTCTTC.

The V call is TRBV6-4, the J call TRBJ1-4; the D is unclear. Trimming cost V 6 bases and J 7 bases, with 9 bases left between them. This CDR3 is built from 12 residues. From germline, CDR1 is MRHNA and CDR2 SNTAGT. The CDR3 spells CASSRNGEKLFF. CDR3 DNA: TGTGCCAGCAGCCGCAATGGTGAAAAACTGTTTTTT.

The CDR3, as DNA: TGTGCCACCAGCAGAGCGGCGGGGCACGAGCAGTACTTC. Its protein is CATSRAAGHEQYF. The rearrangement joins TRBV15 to TRBJ2-7, with D possibly being TRBD2 (6 bases). The V gene's germline CDR1 is LNHNV and CDR2 YYDKDF (reference sequence). The V gene lost 1 base and the J gene lost 5 bases, with 9 bases spanning the gap. The CDR3 extends over 13 amino acids. Variable domain in full (rest from reference TRBV15 and TRBJ2-7): DAMVIQNPRYQVTQFGKPVTLSCSQTLNHNVMYWYQQKSSQAPKLLFHYYDKDFNNEADTPDNFQSRRPNTSFCFLDIRSPGLGDTAMYLCATSRAAGHEQYFGPGTRLTVT.

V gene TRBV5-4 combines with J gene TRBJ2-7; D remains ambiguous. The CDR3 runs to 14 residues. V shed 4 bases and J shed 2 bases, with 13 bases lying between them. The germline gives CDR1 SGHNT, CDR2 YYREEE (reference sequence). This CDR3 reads CASSRTAVAYEQYF. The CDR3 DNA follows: TGTGCCAGCAGCCGGACCGCGGTGGCCTACGAGCAGTACTTC.

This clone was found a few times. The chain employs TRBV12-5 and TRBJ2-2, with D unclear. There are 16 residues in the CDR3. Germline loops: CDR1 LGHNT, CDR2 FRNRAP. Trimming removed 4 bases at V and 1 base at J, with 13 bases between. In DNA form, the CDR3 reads TGTGCTAGTGGTTCCTTCGGCGGAGAGAACACCGGGGAGCTGTTTTTT. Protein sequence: CASGSFGGENTGELFF.

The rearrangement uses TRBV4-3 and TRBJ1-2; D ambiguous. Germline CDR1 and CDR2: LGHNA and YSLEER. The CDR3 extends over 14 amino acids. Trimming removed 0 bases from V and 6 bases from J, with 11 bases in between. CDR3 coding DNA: TGCGCCAGCAGCCAAGATCCCCGAGAGGATGGCTACACCTTC. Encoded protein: CASSQDPREDGYTF.

The DNA of the CDR3 is TGTGCCAGTCCTACAGGGAGTGGAGAGACCCAGTACTTC. Protein: CASPTGSGETQYF. The V and J genes are TRBV5-4 and TRBJ2-5; possible D gene TRBD1, 6 bases. This CDR3 contains 13 residues. Germline-derived CDR1 and CDR2 are SGHNT and YYREEE (reference sequence). V was shortened by 8 bases and J by 4 bases, with 15 bases between the two germline ends.

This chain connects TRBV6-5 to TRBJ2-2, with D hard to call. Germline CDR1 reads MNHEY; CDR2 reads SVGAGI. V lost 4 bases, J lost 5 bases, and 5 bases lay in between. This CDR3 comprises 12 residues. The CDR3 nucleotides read TGTGCCAGCAGTTTTCCTACCGGGGAGCTGTTTTTT. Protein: CASSFPTGELFF.

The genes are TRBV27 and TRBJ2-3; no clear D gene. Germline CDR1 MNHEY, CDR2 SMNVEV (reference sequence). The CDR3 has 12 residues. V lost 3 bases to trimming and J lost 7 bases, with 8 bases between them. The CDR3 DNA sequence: TGTGCCAGCAGTTTCCCGGATAATACGCAGTATTTT. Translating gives CASSFPDNTQYF.

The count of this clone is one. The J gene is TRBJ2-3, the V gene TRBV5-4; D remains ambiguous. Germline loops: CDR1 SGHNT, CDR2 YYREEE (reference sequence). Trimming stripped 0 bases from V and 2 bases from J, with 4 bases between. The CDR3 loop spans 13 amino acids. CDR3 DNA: TGTGCCAGCAGCTTGGCCGACACAGATACGCAGTATTTT. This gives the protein CASSLADTDTQYF.

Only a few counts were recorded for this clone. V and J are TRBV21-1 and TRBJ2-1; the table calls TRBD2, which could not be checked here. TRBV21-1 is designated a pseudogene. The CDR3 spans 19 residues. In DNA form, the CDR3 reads TGTGCCAGCAGCAAAGGAGGTAAGCGGTTGGTCCCTCGCTACAATGAGCAGTTCTTC. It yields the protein CASSKGGKRLVPRYNEQFF.

DNA for the CDR3: TGTGCCAGCAGCAGAAGGGTGGCTAGCGGGAACACCGGGGAGCTGTTTTTT. It specifies CASSRRVASGNTGELFF. The chain links TRBV7-3 to TRBJ2-2; 7 nucleotides line up with TRBD2. Trimming cost V 5 bases and J 1 base; bases outside gene matches: 10. The CDR3 runs to 17 residues. CDR1 SGHTA and CDR2 FQGTGA come from the germline V gene.

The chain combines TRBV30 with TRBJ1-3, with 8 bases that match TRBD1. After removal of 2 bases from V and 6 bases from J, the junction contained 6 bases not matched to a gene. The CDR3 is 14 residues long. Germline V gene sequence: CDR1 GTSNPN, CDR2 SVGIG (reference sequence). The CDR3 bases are TGTGCCTGGAGTACTGGACAGGGCAAAAACACCATATATTTT. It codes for CAWSTGQGKNTIYF.

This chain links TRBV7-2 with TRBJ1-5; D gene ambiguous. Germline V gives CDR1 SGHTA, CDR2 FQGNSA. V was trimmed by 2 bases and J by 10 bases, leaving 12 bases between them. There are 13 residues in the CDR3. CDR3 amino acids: CASSLIGGRPQHF. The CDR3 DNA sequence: TGTGCCAGCAGCTTAATCGGCGGCCGACCCCAGCATTTT. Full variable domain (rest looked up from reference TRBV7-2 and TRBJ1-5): GAGVSQSPSNKVTEKGKDVELRCDPISGHTALYWYRQSLGQGLEFLIYFQGNSAPDKSGLPSDRFSAERTGGSVSTLTIQRTQQEDSAVYLCASSLIGGRPQHFGDGTRLSIL.

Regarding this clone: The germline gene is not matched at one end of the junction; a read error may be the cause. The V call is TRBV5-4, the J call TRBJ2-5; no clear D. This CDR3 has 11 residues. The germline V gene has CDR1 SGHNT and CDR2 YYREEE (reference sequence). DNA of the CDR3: TGTGCCAGCAGTGGTCAAGAGGCCCAGTACTTC. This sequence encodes CASSGQEAQYF.

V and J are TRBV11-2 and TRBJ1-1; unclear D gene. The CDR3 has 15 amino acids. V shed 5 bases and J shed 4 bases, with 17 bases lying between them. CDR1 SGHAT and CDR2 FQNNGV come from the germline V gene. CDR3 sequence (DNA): TGTGCCAGCAGCCCCTCCATATTAGGTTTCACTGAAGCTTTCTTT. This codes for CASSPSILGFTEAFF.

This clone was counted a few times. The CDR3 is CASSTQFSRSNQPQHF. The CDR3 coding sequence is TGTGCCAGCAGCACGCAGTTTTCCAGAAGCAATCAGCCCCAGCATTTT. The chain carries TRBV5-6 and TRBJ1-5; D unresolved. Trimming shortened V by 4 bases and J by 1 base, and 15 bases separated the two germline ends. The CDR3 is made up of 16 amino acids. The germline V gene has CDR1 SGHDT and CDR2 YYEEEE.

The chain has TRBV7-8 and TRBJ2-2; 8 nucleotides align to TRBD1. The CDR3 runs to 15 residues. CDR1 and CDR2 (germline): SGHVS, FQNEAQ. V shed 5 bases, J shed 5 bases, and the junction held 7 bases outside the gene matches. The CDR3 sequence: CASSQGQGRTGELFF. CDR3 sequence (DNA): TGTGCCAGCAGCCAAGGACAGGGAAGAACCGGGGAGCTGTTTTTT.

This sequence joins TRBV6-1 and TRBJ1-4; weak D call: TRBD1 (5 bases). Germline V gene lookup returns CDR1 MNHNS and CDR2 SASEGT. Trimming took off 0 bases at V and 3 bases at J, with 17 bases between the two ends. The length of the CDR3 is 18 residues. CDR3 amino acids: CASSEAVTWGLPNEKLFF. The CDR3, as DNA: TGTGCCAGCAGTGAAGCGGTTACCTGGGGGTTGCCTAATGAAAAACTGTTTTTT.

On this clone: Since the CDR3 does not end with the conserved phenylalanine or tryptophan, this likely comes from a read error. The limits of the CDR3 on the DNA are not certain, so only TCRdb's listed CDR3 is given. The CDR3 region is CASNSELDEGAP. The genes are TRBV5-1 and TRBJ1-1; the table gives TRBD1 as D, unverified against the DNA. In germline, CDR1 is SGHRS, CDR2 YFSETQ. The CDR3 is 12 residues long, counting both termini.

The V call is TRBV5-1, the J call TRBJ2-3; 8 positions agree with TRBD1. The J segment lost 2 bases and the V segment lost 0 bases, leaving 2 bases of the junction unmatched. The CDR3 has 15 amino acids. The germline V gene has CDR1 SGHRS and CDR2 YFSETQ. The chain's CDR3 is CASSLGTGNTDTQYF. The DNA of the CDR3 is TGCGCCAGCAGCTTGGGGACAGGGAACACAGATACGCAGTATTTT.

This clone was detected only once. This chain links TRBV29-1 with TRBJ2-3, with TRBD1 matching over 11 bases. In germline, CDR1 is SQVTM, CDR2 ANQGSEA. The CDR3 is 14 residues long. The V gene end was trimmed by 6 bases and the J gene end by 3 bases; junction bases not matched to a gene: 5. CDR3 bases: TGCAGCGTGCGGACAGGGGGCTATACAGATACGCAGTATTTT. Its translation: CSVRTGGYTDTQYF.

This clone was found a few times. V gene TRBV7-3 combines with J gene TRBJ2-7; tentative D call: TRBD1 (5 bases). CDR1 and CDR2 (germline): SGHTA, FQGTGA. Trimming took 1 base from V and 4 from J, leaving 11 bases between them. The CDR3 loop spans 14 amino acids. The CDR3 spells CASSLKAGPYEQYF. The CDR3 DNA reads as TGTGCCAGCAGCTTAAAGGCAGGGCCTTACGAGCAGTACTTC.